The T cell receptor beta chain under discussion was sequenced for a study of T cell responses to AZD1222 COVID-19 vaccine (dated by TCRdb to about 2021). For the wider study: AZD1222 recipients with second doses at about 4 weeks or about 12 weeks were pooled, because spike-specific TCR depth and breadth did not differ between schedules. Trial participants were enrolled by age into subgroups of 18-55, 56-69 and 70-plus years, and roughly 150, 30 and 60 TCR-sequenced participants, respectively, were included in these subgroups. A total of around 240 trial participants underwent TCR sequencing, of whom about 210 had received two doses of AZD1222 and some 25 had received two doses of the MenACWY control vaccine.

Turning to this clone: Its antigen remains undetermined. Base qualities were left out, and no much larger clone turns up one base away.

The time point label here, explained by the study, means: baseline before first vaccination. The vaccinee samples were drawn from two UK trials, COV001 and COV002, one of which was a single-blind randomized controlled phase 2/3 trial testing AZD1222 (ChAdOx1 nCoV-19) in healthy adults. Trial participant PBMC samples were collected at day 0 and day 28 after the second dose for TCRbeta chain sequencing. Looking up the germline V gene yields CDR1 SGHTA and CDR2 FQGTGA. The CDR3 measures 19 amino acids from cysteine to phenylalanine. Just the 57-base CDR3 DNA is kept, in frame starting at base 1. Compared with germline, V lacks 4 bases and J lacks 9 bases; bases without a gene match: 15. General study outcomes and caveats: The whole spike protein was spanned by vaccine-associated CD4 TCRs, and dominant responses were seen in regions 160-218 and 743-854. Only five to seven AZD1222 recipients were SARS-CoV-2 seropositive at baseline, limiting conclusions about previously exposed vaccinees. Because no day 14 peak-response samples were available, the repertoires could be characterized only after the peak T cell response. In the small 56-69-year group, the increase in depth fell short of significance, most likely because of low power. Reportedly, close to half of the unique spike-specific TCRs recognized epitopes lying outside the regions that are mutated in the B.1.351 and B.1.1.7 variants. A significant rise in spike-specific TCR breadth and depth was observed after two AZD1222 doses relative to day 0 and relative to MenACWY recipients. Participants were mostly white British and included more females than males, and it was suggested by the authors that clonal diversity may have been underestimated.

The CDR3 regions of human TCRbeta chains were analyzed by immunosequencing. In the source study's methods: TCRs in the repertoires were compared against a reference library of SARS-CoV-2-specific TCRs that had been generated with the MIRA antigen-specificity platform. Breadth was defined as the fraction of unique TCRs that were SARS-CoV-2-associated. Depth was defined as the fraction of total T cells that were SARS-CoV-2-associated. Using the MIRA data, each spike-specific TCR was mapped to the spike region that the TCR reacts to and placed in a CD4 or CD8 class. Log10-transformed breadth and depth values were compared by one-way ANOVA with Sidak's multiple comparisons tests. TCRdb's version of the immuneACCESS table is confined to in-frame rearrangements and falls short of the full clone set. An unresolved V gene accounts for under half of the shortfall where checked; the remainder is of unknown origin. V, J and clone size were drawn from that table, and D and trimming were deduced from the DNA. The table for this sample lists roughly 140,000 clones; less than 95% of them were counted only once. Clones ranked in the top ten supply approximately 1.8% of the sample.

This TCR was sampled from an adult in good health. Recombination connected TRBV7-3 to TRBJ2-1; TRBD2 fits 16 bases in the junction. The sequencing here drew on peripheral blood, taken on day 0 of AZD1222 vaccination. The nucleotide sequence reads TGTGCCAGCAGCTCACAAACCCCGGGACTAGCGGGAGGGAGTAGTGAGCAGTTCTTC. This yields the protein CASSSQTPGLAGGSSEQFF.